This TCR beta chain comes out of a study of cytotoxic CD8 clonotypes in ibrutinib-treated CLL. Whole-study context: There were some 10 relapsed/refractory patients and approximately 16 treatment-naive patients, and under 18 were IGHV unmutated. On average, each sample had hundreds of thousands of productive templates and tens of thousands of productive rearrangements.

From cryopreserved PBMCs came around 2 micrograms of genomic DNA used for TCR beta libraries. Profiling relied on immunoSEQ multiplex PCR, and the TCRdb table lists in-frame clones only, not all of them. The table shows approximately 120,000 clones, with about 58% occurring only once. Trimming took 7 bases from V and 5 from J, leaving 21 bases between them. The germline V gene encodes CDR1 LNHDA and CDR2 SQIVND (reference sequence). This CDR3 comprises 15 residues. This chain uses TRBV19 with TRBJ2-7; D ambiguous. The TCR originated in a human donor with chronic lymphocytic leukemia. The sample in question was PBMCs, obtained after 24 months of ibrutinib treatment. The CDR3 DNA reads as TGTGCCAGTAACCCCGGACGGGTCTCTTGGAACGAGCAGTACTTC. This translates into CASNPGRVSWNEQYF.